This T cell receptor (beta chain) originates from a study of T cell changes during pregnancy in multiple sclerosis. V was shortened by 2 bases and J by 4 bases, with 12 bases between the two germline ends. Germline assignment: CDR1 SGHKS and CDR2 YYEKEE (reference sequence). CDR3 length equals 14 residues. Profiled with immunoSEQ multiplex PCR; TCRdb holds only in-frame clones, not every one. The sample has around 97,000 clones; just over 90% are singletons. V and J are TRBV5-5 and TRBJ1-1, with D perhaps TRBD1 (6 bases). The sequencing here drew on peripheral blood, taken in the second trimester of pregnancy. The clonotype originates from a female donor in good health, enrolled as a control in a pregnancy study. The CDR3 here is CASSFRGASTEAFF. CDR3 in DNA: TGTGCCAGCAGCTTCAGGGGCGCGAGCACTGAAGCTTTCTTT.